These T cell receptor beta chains were read from a single sample in a study of cytomegalovirus exposure and HLA in healthy donors. Sequencing used immunoSEQ multiplex PCR; TCRdb keeps in-frame clones, though not all of them. Here the sample spans about 180,000 clones, roughly 79% being singletons. The sample taken for sequencing was PBMCs. The receptors stem from a woman aged 45-60 years in good health and CMV-seropositive. CDR3s include the opening cysteine and the closing phenylalanine or tryptophan. A D gene is named only where the DNA matches it firmly. Clone size is shown for a subset of rows, as once, few, many or a class of expanded clone.

J gene | clone size | D gene | V gene | CDR3 protein
TRBJ1-4 | - | TRBD1 | TRBV28 | CASSYPGTGLEKLFF
TRBJ2-3 | - | - | TRBV30 | CAWSGLLTDTQYF
TRBJ2-7 | - | TRBD2 | TRBV6-4 | CASRSGRALEQYF
TRBJ1-2 | few | TRBD1 | TRBV4-3 | CASSQGTGGYGYTF
TRBJ2-1 | - | TRBD2 | TRBV7-3 | CASSLRLAGLNEQFF
TRBJ2-2 | - | - | TRBV4-1 | CASSQEFSVNTGELFF
TRBJ2-5 | few | TRBD1 | TRBV5-6 | CASSLATGGAGQETQYF
TRBJ1-1 | once | - | TRBV21-1 | CASSKRFPGNTEAFF
TRBJ1-1 | few | - | TRBV13 | CASSSTENTEAFF
TRBJ1-3 | - | TRBD1 | TRBV6-5 | CASSRQGAGNTIYF
TRBJ2-3 | - | - | TRBV6-1 | CASSEAGQSTDTQYF
TRBJ2-3 | - | TRBD2 | TRBV5-6 | CASSFPSGIGDTQYF
TRBJ2-1 | - | TRBD2 | TRBV15 | CATSSSGTRIIGQFF
TRBJ2-2 | - | - | TRBV2 | CASGGRSYTGELFF
TRBJ2-1 | - | - | TRBV11-1 | CASSLGADRYNEQFF
TRBJ2-3 | - | TRBD2 | TRBV5-4 | CASSLTSGSADTQYF
TRBJ2-5 | - | TRBD2 | TRBV4-3 | CASSQEILAGETQYF
TRBJ1-1 | - | TRBD1 | TRBV7-2 | CASRPTGGGSEAFF
TRBJ1-2 | - | - | TRBV5-4 | CASSLEVSGGGYTF
TRBJ2-7 | - | TRBD1 | TRBV7-2 | CASSFERGRGEQYF
TRBJ2-3 | - | TRBD2 | TRBV4-3 | CASSSRTSGVRTDTQYF
TRBJ1-2 | few | - | TRBV9 | CASSGSGDYGYTF
TRBJ2-5 | - | TRBD2 | TRBV11-3 | CASSLGTSGQETQYF